The clone carrying this TCR beta chain was observed at least ten times. Its matching antigen is unknown. The V and J ends lost 4 bases and 7 bases, in that order; junction bases with no gene match: 3. Per the germline V gene, CDR1 is SEHNR and CDR2 is FQNEAQ (reference sequence). The CDR3 is 14 amino acids. Patients picked for sequencing had shown CD8+CD57+ cell expansion detected by flow cytometry. As a group, the patients uniformly had severe acquired aplastic anemia. The record originates from a study of CD8+CD57+ T cells in acquired aplastic anemia. Turning to the study itself: Sorted CD4+ and CD8+ cell DNA averaged about 3 ug. Study-wide results and caveats: Found in both controls and patients were almost 30 CD8+ CDR3 sequences.

Genomic DNA served as template for TCR beta VDJ and CDR3 profiling. TCRdb reprocessed the reads with MiXCR, giving one entry per CDR3 protein. The sample consists of around 210,000 distinct CDR3 sequences, 65% of them appearing once. The sequenced sample consisted of sorted CD4+, CD8+, or CD8+CD57+ T cells (not recorded which) from PBMCs. This sequence was found in a human donor with aplastic anemia. The J gene is TRBJ1-6, the V gene TRBV7-9, with TRBD1 matching 8 bases. The CDR3 loop reads CASSSGQANSPLHF. CDR3 coding DNA: TGTGCCAGCAGCTCGGGACAGGCCAATTCACCCCTCCACTTT.